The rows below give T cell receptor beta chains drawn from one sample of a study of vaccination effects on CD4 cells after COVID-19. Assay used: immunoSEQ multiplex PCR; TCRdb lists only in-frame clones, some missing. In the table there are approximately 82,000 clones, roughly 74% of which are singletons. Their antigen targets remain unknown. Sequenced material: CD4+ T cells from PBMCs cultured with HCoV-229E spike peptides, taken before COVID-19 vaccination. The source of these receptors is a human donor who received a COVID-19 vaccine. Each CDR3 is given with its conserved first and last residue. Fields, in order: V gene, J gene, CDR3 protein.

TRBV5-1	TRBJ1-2	CASSRDQNYGYTF
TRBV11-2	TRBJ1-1	CASSYGGNTEAFF
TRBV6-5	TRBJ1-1	CASSYERATNTEAFF
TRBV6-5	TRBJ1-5	CASSYSHSSNQPQHF
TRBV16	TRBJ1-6	CASSRAAPTYNSPLHF
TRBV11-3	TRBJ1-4	CASSFGGDATNEKLFF
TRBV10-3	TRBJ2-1	CAISEWGIGNNEQFF
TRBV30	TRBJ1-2	CAWSVQSGPNYGYTF
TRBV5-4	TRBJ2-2	CASRYDRNTGELFF
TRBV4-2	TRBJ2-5	CASSQDPSGGVETQYF
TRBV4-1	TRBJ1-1	CASSQGGAQAFF
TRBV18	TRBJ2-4	CASAVQGTKNIQYF
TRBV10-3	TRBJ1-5	CAISDRGSNQPQHF
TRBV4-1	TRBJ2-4	CASSQEFRTVNIQYF
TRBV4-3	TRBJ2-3	CASSYGGGNTDTQYF
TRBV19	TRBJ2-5	CASSIGRGGRDQETQYF
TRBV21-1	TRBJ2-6	CASSKEGGSGANVLTF
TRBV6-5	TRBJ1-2	CASRVVTGTATF
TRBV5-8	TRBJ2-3	CASSLAGQRADTQYF
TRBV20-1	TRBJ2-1	CSASGGGDEQFF
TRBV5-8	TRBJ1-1	CASPAWWGGPIGTEAFF
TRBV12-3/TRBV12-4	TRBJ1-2	CASSFSTYGYTF